The sequence of this T cell receptor beta chain was determined in a study of shared clonotypes between healthy human individuals. Note on this clone: The same CDR3 also results from other DNA sequences found in this sample.

Data came from immunoSEQ multiplex PCR; TCRdb stores just in-frame clones and leaves some out. Among approximately 2.4 million clones, 90% to 97% were seen once, and the ten largest hold 0.1% to 0.15%. Trimming left V 3 bases short and J 1 base short, with 6 bases between. The length of the CDR3 is 13 residues. Germline V gene lookup returns CDR1 SNHLY and CDR2 FYNNEI. The clonotype originates from a man in his late teens or twenties in good health. This chain links TRBV2 with TRBJ1-1; no clear D gene. The sequencing input was naive CD4+ T cells sorted from blood. Subset indicated: CD45RA+ positively selected. Here the CDR3 DNA reads TGTGCCAGCAGTGATAGAGGGAACACTGAAGCTTTCTTT. This translates into CASSDRGNTEAFF.